This T cell receptor (beta chain) was captured in a study of cytomegalovirus exposure and HLA in healthy donors. TCRdb keeps only in-frame clones here, not all; method: immunoSEQ multiplex PCR. The table records 250,000 to 400,000 clones, approximately 86% of them present only once. From germline, CDR1 is SGHVS and CDR2 FNYEAQ. V shed 2 bases and J shed 0 bases, with 7 bases lying between them. CDR3 length: 14 residues. Findings and limits, study-wide: Rarity marked most TCR sequences, yet some public TCRs occurred in many donors.

This clone was detected once. Its antigen is still unknown. The receptor's source is a man aged 25 to 40 in good health and CMV-seronegative. What was sequenced was PBMCs. The V gene is TRBV7-6, the J gene TRBJ2-5; D gene uncertain. The CDR3 DNA is TGTGCCAGCAGCTTAAACCAGTACCAAGAGACCCAGTACTTC. Amino acids: CASSLNQYQETQYF.